This TCR beta chain was identified in a study of T cell repertoires in aging, cancer and after chemotherapy. In the study overall: Over several months to years, re-sampled healthy donor repertoires clearly shared clones.

Regarding the study as a whole: These repertoire data do not allow conclusions about immunological memory after chemotherapy. Healthy donors lost TCR diversity with age mainly through richness, cancer patients through richness and evenness.

Peripheral blood genomic DNA, not sorted cells or RNA, was the template. Rearranged V-D-J TRB sequences were amplified with a mixed TRB-A/B primer pool. MiXCR, run by TCRdb on the multiplex PCR reads, gives a single entry per CDR3 protein. This table holds fewer than 20,000 distinct CDR3 sequences, about 50% found once. The V gene's germline CDR1 is LNHNV and CDR2 YYDKDF (reference sequence). Trimming cost V 1 base and J 7 bases; bases outside gene matches: 12. This CDR3 has 16 residues. On this clonotype itself: The antigen remains undetermined.

The TCR originated in a human donor in good health. The sample taken for sequencing was blood. This chain connects TRBV15 to TRBJ1-2, with TRBD1 identical over 7 bases. The CDR3 DNA reads as TGTGCCACCAGCAGAGTAGGACAGGTCAAGTCCAGTGGCTACACCTTC. It is translated as CATSRVGQVKSSGYTF.